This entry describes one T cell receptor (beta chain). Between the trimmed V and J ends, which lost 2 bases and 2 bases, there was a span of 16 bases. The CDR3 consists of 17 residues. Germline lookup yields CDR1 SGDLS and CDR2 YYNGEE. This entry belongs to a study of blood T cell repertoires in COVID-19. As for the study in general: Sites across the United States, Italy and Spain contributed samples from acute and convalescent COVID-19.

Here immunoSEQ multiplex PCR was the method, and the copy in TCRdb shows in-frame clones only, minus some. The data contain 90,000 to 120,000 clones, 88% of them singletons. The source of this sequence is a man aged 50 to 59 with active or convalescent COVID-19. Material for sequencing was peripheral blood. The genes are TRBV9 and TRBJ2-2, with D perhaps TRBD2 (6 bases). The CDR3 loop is CASSVSRVAVNTGELFF. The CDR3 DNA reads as TGTGCCAGCAGCGTTTCTCGGGTAGCGGTTAACACCGGGGAGCTGTTTTTT.